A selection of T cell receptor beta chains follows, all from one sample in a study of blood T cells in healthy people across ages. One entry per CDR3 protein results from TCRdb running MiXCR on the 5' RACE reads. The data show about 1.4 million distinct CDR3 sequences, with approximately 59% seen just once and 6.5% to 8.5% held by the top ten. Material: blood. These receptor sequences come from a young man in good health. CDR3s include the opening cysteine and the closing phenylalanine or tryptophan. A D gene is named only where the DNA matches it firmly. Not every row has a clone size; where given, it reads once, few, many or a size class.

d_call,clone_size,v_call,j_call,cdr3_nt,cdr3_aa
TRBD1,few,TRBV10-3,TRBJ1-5,TGTGCCATCAGTGGTACAGGGGATCAGCCCCAGCATTTT,CAISGTGDQPQHF
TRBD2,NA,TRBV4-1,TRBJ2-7,TGCGCCAGCAGCCAAGAGAGCGGGAAGCGCCTCTACGAGCAGTACTTC,CASSQESGKRLYEQYF
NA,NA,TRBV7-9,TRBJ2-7,TGTGCCAGCAGCTCGACTAGACAGGCCTACGAGCAGTACTTC,CASSSTRQAYEQYF
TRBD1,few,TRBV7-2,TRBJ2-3,TGTGCCAGCATCCTAGCCCCGGGGACAGGGGTAGATACGCAGTATTTT,CASILAPGTGVDTQYF
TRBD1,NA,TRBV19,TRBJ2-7,TGTGCCAGTAGTCCGGGACAGGGGGAACCATTCGGCTACGAGCAGTACTTC,CASSPGQGEPFGYEQYF
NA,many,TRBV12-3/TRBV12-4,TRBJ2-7,TGTGCCAGCAGTTTAGTAGGTCCCTACGAGCAGTACTTC,CASSLVGPYEQYF
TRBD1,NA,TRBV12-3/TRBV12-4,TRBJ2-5,TGTGCCAGCAGTATCCGGGACAGCCTTATGATCCAGTACTTC,CASSIRDSLMIQYF
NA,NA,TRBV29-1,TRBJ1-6,TGCAGCGTTGGTATGGGGAACTCACCCCTCCACTTT,CSVGMGNSPLHF
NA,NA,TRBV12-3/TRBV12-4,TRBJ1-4,TGTGCCATTGGTGAGGACGAAAAACTGTTTTTT,CAIGEDEKLFF
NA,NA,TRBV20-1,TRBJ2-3,TGCAGTGCTCCCCGGGACCGCACAGATACGCAGTATTTT,CSAPRDRTDTQYF
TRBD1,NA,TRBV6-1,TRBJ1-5,TGTGCCAGCAGTCCGATCCGGGACAGTAATCAGCCCCAGCATTTT,CASSPIRDSNQPQHF
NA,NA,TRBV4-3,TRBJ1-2,TGCGCCAGCAGCCAACTAACGCCGGGACCGGATCCGGGCTACACCTTC,CASSQLTPGPDPGYTF
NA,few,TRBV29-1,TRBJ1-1,TGCAGCGTCGGATATACGGGATTCGGGGTCACTGAAGCTTTCTTT,CSVGYTGFGVTEAFF
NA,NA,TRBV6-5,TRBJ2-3,TGTGCCGGCAGTTTGGGGGATACGCAGTATTTT,CAGSLGDTQYF
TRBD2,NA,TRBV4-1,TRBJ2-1,TGCGCCAGCAGCCACAAGCATCTAGCGGGAGGATCATACAATGAGCAGTTCTTC,CASSHKHLAGGSYNEQFF
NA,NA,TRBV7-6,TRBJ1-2,TGTGCCAGCAGCTCCGAATCCAGGGTGGGCGGCTACACCTTC,CASSSESRVGGYTF
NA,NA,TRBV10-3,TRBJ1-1,TGTGCCATCAGTGAGTCCAGAGAGAACACTGAAGCTTTCTTT,CAISESRENTEAFF
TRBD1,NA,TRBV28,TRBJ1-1,TGTGCCAGCAGACCCACCTCCGGGACAGGGCAGACAACTTTCTTT,CASRPTSGTGQTTFF
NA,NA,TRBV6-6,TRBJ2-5,TGTGCCAGCAGCCACAACAGGTATCGAGAGACCCAGTACTTC,CASSHNRYRETQYF
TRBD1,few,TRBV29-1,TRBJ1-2,TGCAGCGTTGAAGATGTCTCAGGGGGAGCCTATGGCTACACCTTC,CSVEDVSGGAYGYTF
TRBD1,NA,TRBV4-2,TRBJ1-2,TGTGCCAGCAGCCAACTAAACCGGGGGGACAGTGGGGGCTACACCTTC,CASSQLNRGDSGGYTF
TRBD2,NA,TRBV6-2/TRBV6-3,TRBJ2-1,TGTGCCAGCAGTGAATGGACTAGAAACAATGAGCAGTTCTTC,CASSEWTRNNEQFF
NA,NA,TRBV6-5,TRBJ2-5,TGTGCCAGCAAGGATCAGGTTGAGACCCAGTACTTC,CASKDQVETQYF
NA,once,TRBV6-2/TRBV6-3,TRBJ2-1,TGTGCCAGCAGTTACGGGCTAGCTATTGACAATGAGCAGTTCTTC,CASSYGLAIDNEQFF
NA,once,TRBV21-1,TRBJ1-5,TGTGCCAGCAGCAAATGGGGCAGCCCCTACAATCAGCCCCTGCATTTT,CASSKWGSPYNQPLHF
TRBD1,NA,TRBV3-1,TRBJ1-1,TGTGCCACCGGTAAACAGGGGAGGACTGAAGCTTTCTTT,CATGKQGRTEAFF
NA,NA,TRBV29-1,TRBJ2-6,TGCAGCGTTGATGATGCTGGGGCCAACGTCCTGACTTTC,CSVDDAGANVLTF
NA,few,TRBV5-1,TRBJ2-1,TGCGCCAGCAGCTCGACGGGGATGCATGAGCAGTTCTTC,CASSSTGMHEQFF
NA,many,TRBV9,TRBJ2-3,TGTGCCAGCAGTGCGGGCGGGGATACGCAGTATTTT,CASSAGGDTQYF
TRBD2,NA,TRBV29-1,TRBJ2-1,TGCAGCGTTGTTGGACTAGCGGGAGGGAAATCCTACAATGAGCAGTTCTTC,CSVVGLAGGKSYNEQFF
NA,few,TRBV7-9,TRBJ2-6,TGTGCCGTTTCCGGGCCCTCGGGAAAGGACGTCCTGACTTTC,CAVSGPSGKDVLTF
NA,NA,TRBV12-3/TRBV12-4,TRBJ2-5,TGTGCCAGCAGTTTTAGAGGTTTTGAGACCCAGTACTTC,CASSFRGFETQYF
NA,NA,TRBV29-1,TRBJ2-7,TGCAGCGTTGCCCAAAGACCAGGGGTTGGCGAGCAGTACTTC,CSVAQRPGVGEQYF
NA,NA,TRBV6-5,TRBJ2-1,TGTGCCAGCAGTTACTCGAAATTGGCGAGGCCAGAACATAATGAGCAGTTCTTC,CASSYSKLARPEHNEQFF
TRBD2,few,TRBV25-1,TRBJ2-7,TGTGCCAGCAGTGAGAGAGCGGGAGTCTCCTACGAGCAGTACTTC,CASSERAGVSYEQYF
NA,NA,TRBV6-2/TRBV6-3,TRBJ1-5,TGTGCCAGCAGTTACGGAAACTTGAGGCCCCAGCATTTT,CASSYGNLRPQHF
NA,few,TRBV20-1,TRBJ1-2,TGCAGTGCCTTGACGGCGCGCTATGGCTACACCTTC,CSALTARYGYTF
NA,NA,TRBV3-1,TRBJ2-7,TGTGCCAGCAGTCACCACACTGTCTACGAGCAGTACTTC,CASSHHTVYEQYF
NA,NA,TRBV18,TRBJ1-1,TGTGCCAGCTCACCAGGTTTAGACGGTGAAGCTTTCTTT,CASSPGLDGEAFF
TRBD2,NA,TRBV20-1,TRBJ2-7,TGCAGTGCTAGAGATGCTAGCGGGAGGAACGAGCAGTACTTC,CSARDASGRNEQYF
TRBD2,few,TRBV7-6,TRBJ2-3,TGTGCCAGCAGCCGAGCGGGAGCCAGCACAGATACGCAGTATTTT,CASSRAGASTDTQYF
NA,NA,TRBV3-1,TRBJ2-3,TGTGCCAGCAGCCCACCGACCAGCACTCCCACAGATACGCAGTATTTT,CASSPPTSTPTDTQYF
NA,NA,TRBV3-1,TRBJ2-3,TGTGCCAGCAGCCGGGTGGGGGCACAAGGCACGCAGTATTTT,CASSRVGAQGTQYF
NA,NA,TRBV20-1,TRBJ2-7,TGCAGTGCTAGAAATCCAGGGTACAATGAGCAGTACTTC,CSARNPGYNEQYF
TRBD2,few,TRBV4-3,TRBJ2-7,TGCGCCAGCAGCCAAGTCCCGGGGGGAACTTACGAGCAGTACTTC,CASSQVPGGTYEQYF
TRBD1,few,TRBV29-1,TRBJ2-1,TGCAGCGCTGAACAATCCGGGACAGGGGGCGAAGAGTTCTTC,CSAEQSGTGGEEFF
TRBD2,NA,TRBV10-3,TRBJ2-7,TGTGCCATCAGTGGCACTAGCGGGGGGACCTACGAGCAGTACTTC,CAISGTSGGTYEQYF
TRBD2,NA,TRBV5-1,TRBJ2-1,TGCGCCAGCAGCTTAGTCCCGGGACTAGCTAAAAATGAGCAGTTCTTC,CASSLVPGLAKNEQFF
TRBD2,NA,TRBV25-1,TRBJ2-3,TGTGCCAGCCGTCTAGCGGGAGCTACAGATACGCAGTATTTT,CASRLAGATDTQYF
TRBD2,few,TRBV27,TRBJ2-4,TGTGCCTGCAAGACGACTAGCGGTTATGAGCAGTACTTC,CACKTTSGYEQYF
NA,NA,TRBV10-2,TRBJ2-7,TGCGCCAGCGGTCCGGGGGTTGCAGTACACGAGCAGTACTTC,CASGPGVAVHEQYF
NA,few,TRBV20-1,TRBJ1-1,TGCAGTGCTCCGACCCCTACGAAGACTGAAGCTTTCTTT,CSAPTPTKTEAFF
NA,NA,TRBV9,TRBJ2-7,TGTGCCGGCAGCGTCGGGACTTATAGCTCCTACGAGCAGTACTTC,CAGSVGTYSSYEQYF
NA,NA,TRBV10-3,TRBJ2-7,TGTGCCATCAGTGCACCGACAGAGCCTTCCTACGAGCAGTACTTC,CAISAPTEPSYEQYF
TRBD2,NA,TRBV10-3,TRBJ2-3,TGTGCCATCAGTGAGTCGGAGGCTAGCGGTGATACGCAGTATTTT,CAISESEASGDTQYF
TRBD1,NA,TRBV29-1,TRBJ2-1,TGCAGCGTTGCTGTGACAGGGGATTCTGAGCAGTTCTTC,CSVAVTGDSEQFF